Listed below are T cell receptor beta chains from one sample, sequenced in a study of shared clonotypes between healthy human individuals. The repertoire was sequenced with immunoSEQ multiplex PCR; TCRdb's copy has only in-frame clones and lacks some. The sample carries 700,000 or so clones, about 78% recorded once. Sequencing was performed on memory CD4+ T cells sorted from blood. The receptors were gathered from a woman aged 25 to 39 in good health. CDR3s include the opening cysteine and the closing phenylalanine or tryptophan. D genes are given only for firm matches. Not all rows give a size; the values are once, few, many and, for expanded clones, a class.

NA	TRBV2	TRBJ2-5	TRBD2	TGTGCCAGCAGTGAGGGCGGGAGGGGGGAGACCCAGTACTTC	CASSEGGRGETQYF
NA	TRBV19	TRBJ1-5	NA	TGTGCCAGTAGTATAAACTGGGGGGATCAGCCCCAGCATTTT	CASSINWGDQPQHF
once	TRBV29-1	TRBJ2-7	TRBD1	TGCAGCGCTGGGACAGGGGGGAGTGTGTCCGAGCAGTACTTC	CSAGTGGSVSEQYF
NA	TRBV19	TRBJ1-1	NA	TGTGCCAGTAGTATACGGGCAGGAAACACTGAAGCTTTCTTT	CASSIRAGNTEAFF
NA	TRBV28	TRBJ2-7	TRBD1	TGTGCCAGCACCTTCACCGGGACAGGGGGCTACCGACAGTACTTC	CASTFTGTGGYRQYF
NA	TRBV18	TRBJ2-7	NA	TGTGCCAGCTCACCTGCGGAGTGGCTGGAGGAGCAGTACTTC	CASSPAEWLEEQYF
NA	TRBV7-7	TRBJ2-3	TRBD2	TGTGCCAGCAGCTTATCCGCGGGAGGGGGGGCAGATACGCAGTATTTT	CASSLSAGGGADTQYF
NA	TRBV30	TRBJ1-1	TRBD1	TGTGCCTGGAGGGGACAGGCGGCTGAAGCTTTCTTT	CAWRGQAAEAFF
once	TRBV6-5	TRBJ2-3	TRBD1	TGTGCCAGCAGTAAGACAGGGTACACAGATACGCAGTATTTT	CASSKTGYTDTQYF
NA	TRBV10-1	TRBJ1-5	TRBD1	TGCGCCAACTCGGACAGGGTCTACCAACAGCCCCAGCATTTT	CANSDRVYQQPQHF
NA	TRBV10-2	TRBJ2-7	NA	TGCGCCAGCCGATCGCGTGACGAGCAGTACTTC	CASRSRDEQYF
NA	TRBV19	TRBJ2-6	TRBD2	TGTGCCAGTAGTAAGGTGCCGGGGGGTCTGCTCATCTCTGGGGCCAACGTCCTGACTTTC	CASSKVPGGLLISGANVLTF
NA	TRBV12-1	TRBJ2-2	NA	TGTGCCAGCAGCTTTCCCCGGGACAGGGCTCCCCCAAGCACCGGGGAGCTGTTTTTT	CASSFPRDRAPPSTGELFF
few	TRBV19	TRBJ1-3	NA	TGTGCCAGTACCCCAGGAGTTCCGGAAAACACCATATATTTT	CASTPGVPENTIYF
NA	TRBV2	TRBJ2-2	TRBD1	TGTGCCAGCAGTGGGACAGGGGCCGGGGAGCTGTTTTTT	CASSGTGAGELFF
NA	TRBV18	TRBJ2-1	TRBD2	TGTGCCAGCTCACCTCCGGGACTAGCGGGAGGAGCGGGCAATGAGCAGTTCTTC	CASSPPGLAGGAGNEQFF
NA	TRBV19	TRBJ1-1	NA	TGTGCCAGTGGAAAGGCGGGGCAGGGGACAACTGAAGCTTTCTTT	CASGKAGQGTTEAFF
NA	TRBV28	TRBJ2-5	TRBD1	TGTGCCACCCGACAGGGATCAGAGACCCAGTACTTC	CATRQGSETQYF
NA	TRBV5-6	TRBJ2-7	TRBD1	TGTGCCAGCAGCTTCCAAAACGTCCCGGGACAGGGAAATTGGTTC	CASSFQNVPGQGNWF
NA	TRBV4-1	TRBJ2-5	NA	TGCGCCAGCAGCCAAGAGGCCAGCCGTGAGACCCAGTACTTC	CASSQEASRETQYF
NA	TRBV30	TRBJ1-1	NA	TGTGCCTGGAGGACCGGGGGGTGGAACACTGAAGCTTTCTTT	CAWRTGGWNTEAFF
NA	TRBV6-1	TRBJ2-5	NA	TGTGCCAGCAGTGAAAGACAAGATATGGAGACCCAGTACTTC	CASSERQDMETQYF
NA	TRBV4-1	TRBJ1-1	TRBD1	TGCGCCAGCAGCCGTAGTGACAGGGTTGGAACTGAAGCTTTCTTT	CASSRSDRVGTEAFF
NA	TRBV28	TRBJ1-2	NA	TGTGCCAGCAGCGTCAGGGCTAACTATGGCTACACCTTC	CASSVRANYGYTF
NA	TRBV5-1	TRBJ2-1	NA	TGCGCCAGCAGCTTGGTAGGCGATGAGCAGTTCTTC	CASSLVGDEQFF
NA	TRBV7-9	TRBJ2-3	NA	TGTGCCAGCAGCCCCGACACCTATACGCAGTATTTT	CASSPDTYTQYF
NA	TRBV27	TRBJ1-2	NA	TGTGCCAGCAGGCCTCTGGACAGAGACTATGGCTACACCTTC	CASRPLDRDYGYTF
NA	TRBV5-1	TRBJ2-3	NA	TGCGCCAGCAGCTTGGGAGGACGTGGCATTAGCACAGATACGCAGTATTTT	CASSLGGRGISTDTQYF
NA	TRBV6-6	TRBJ1-2	NA	TGTGCCAGCATCGCCCCCAGCGGCCACGGCTACACCTTC	CASIAPSGHGYTF
NA	TRBV11-2	TRBJ2-7	NA	TGTGCCAGCAGCTTAGATCAAGCACTACTACCCTACGAGCAGTACTTC	CASSLDQALLPYEQYF
NA	TRBV11-3	TRBJ2-2	NA	TGTGCCAGCAGCTTATCAGGACTGAACACCGGGGAGCTGTTTTTT	CASSLSGLNTGELFF
once	TRBV7-2	TRBJ1-1	NA	TGTGCCAGCAGCCCATTCAGAAGTACTGAAGCTTTCTTT	CASSPFRSTEAFF
NA	TRBV18	TRBJ1-5	NA	TGTGCCAGCTCACCAGGGCAGGGAAGGGTTCAGCCCCAGCATTTT	CASSPGQGRVQPQHF
NA	TRBV30	TRBJ2-4	NA	TGTGCCTGGACGCAGGCGCGATTAGCCAAAAACATTCAGTACTTC	CAWTQARLAKNIQYF
NA	TRBV6-5	TRBJ1-3	NA	TGTGCCAGCAGTTACCGGGGACCCTCTGGAAACACCATATATTTT	CASSYRGPSGNTIYF
NA	TRBV4-2	TRBJ1-2	NA	TGTGCCAGCAGCCAAGGGCGGGCAGGGCTCAACTATGGCTACACCTTC	CASSQGRAGLNYGYTF
NA	TRBV11-3	TRBJ2-1	NA	TGTGCCAGCAGCCTTAGCGGCCCGTACAATGAGCAGTTCTTC	CASSLSGPYNEQFF
NA	TRBV30	TRBJ2-3	NA	TGTGCCTGTTCCGGTGGCACAGATACGCAGTATTTT	CACSGGTDTQYF
NA	TRBV7-8	TRBJ2-1	NA	TGTGCCAGCAGCTTCGGACAGAGAAGCTCCTACAATGAGCAGTTCTTC	CASSFGQRSSYNEQFF
NA	TRBV28	TRBJ2-6	NA	TGTGCCAGCAGAGACCCAGGGACTGGGGCCAACGTCCTGACTTTC	CASRDPGTGANVLTF
NA	TRBV10-1	TRBJ2-1	TRBD2	TGCGCCAGCCCTATTGGGACTAGCGGGAGGCTCGATGAGCAGTTCTTC	CASPIGTSGRLDEQFF
NA	TRBV7-3	TRBJ2-7	TRBD1	TGTGCCAGCAGCCCCCGACAGGGGTCTCCCTACGAGCAGTACTTC	CASSPRQGSPYEQYF
NA	TRBV30	TRBJ1-5	TRBD1	TGTGCCTGGAGGCGACAGGGGCCCAATCAGCCCCAGCATTTT	CAWRRQGPNQPQHF
NA	TRBV6-5	TRBJ2-6	NA	TGTGCCAGCAGTTACACCAGGGCCACTGGGGCCAACGTCCTGACTTTC	CASSYTRATGANVLTF